Below, 7 T cell receptor beta chains from the same sample are listed, as sequenced in a study of OX40 agonist ivuxolimab in advanced cancers. Library preparation used the immunoSEQ multiplex PCR assay. TCRdb mirrors the immuneACCESS table, restricted to in-frame sequences. Some clones are absent from its copies; in checked studies, under half trace to an unresolved V gene, and the reason for the others is unknown. This sample holds around 84,000 clones; approximately 89% were observed only once. Of the sample, roughly 0.18% falls within the top ten clones. Specimen: CD4+ or CD8+ T cells sorted from blood, collected in a trial of the OX40 agonist ivuxolimab. These receptors were taken from an adult with an advanced solid tumor such as melanoma, head and neck, liver or kidney cancer.

The chain joins TRBV27 to TRBJ2-3, with 12 bases matching TRBD2. Germline assignment: CDR1 MNHEY and CDR2 SMNVEV (reference sequence). This CDR3 has 17 residues. The V segment lost 4 bases and the J segment 6 bases; nucleotides outside the gene matches: 11. The CDR3 DNA is TGTGCCAGCAGTTACGGACTAGCGGGGTGGGCCCGGGATACGCAGTATTTT. This encodes CASSYGLAGWARDTQYF.

The rearrangement uses TRBV11-3 and TRBJ2-2; a weak D match, TRBD1 (6 bases). Between the trimmed V and J ends, which lost 5 bases and 4 bases, there was a span of 20 bases. The CDR3 consists of 17 residues. The germline V gene has CDR1 SGHNT and CDR2 YENEEA. The CDR3 bases are TGTGCCAGCAGCACTCGCAAGACAGGTCGGGGCACCGGGGAGCTGTTTTTT. It encodes CASSTRKTGRGTGELFF.

The rearrangement uses TRBV6-1 and TRBJ2-7, with D uncertain. The CDR3 extends over 13 amino acids. With 4 bases removed from V and 2 bases from J, the gap between germline ends came to 9 bases. The germline V gene has CDR1 MNHNS and CDR2 SASEGT. DNA for the CDR3: TGTGCCAGCAGTGGGAGACACGCCTACGAGCAGTACTTC. It yields the protein CASSGRHAYEQYF.

The chain uses TRBV19 and TRBJ2-5; TRBD1 matches at 7 bases. This CDR3 is 13 amino acids long. The ends lost 5 bases at V and 5 bases at J; junction bases unmatched: 5. The V gene's germline CDR1 is LNHDA and CDR2 SQIVND (reference sequence). The CDR3 DNA is TGTGCCAGTAGTCCGCGACAGGGTGAGACCCAGTACTTC. Protein: CASSPRQGETQYF.

About this clone itself: The sample has other DNA sequences that encode this CDR3 too. The CDR3 DNA reads TGTGCCAGCAGCTTCGGCGGGAGCTCCTACGAGCAGTACTTC. Protein sequence: CASSFGGSSYEQYF. The chain uses TRBV7-9 and TRBJ2-7, with 7 bases identical to TRBD2. Germline CDR1 is SEHNR and CDR2 is FQNEAQ (reference sequence). This CDR3 has 14 residues. With V trimmed by 3 bases and J by 0 bases, 2 bases remained unmatched.

This clone appeared once. V gene TRBV5-1 combines with J gene TRBJ2-2; no reliable D call. Between the trimmed V and J ends, which lost 4 bases and 7 bases, there was a span of 11 bases. Looked up from germline, CDR1 is SGHRS and CDR2 is YFSETQ. The CDR3 extends over 13 amino acids. The CDR3 is CASSNLRSGELFF. The DNA for the CDR3 is TGCGCCAGCAGCAATCTACGAAGCGGGGAGCTGTTTTTT.

This clone occurred a few times. The chain couples TRBV18 to TRBJ2-2; perhaps TRBD2 as D (5 bases). Trimming took off 4 bases at V and 4 bases at J, with 10 bases between the two ends. This CDR3 region has 14 residues. CDR1 is KGHSH, CDR2 LQKENI, per germline. Here the CDR3 DNA reads TGTGCCAGCTCACTAGCTGCGGGCACCGGGGAGCTGTTTTTT. Translated: CASSLAAGTGELFF.